The text below deals with one TCR beta chain. TCR sequencing used cDNA made by reverse transcription of extracted RNA. Profiling relied on immunoSEQ multiplex PCR, and the TCRdb table lists in-frame clones only, not all of them. The table shows hundreds of thousands of clones, with about 53% occurring only once. CDR1 is SNHLY, CDR2 FYNNEI, per germline. The V and J ends lost 6 bases and 5 bases respectively, with 14 bases between them. The CDR3 is 13 amino acids. The data derive from a study of CD8+ T cells in alopecia areata. The genes are TRBV2 and TRBJ2-7, with D perhaps matching TRBD1 (6 bases). This TCR was sampled from a human donor with alopecia areata. This material consisted of CD4+ T cells sorted from blood, taken at week 0. The CDR3 sequence is CASRPWTDNEQYF. CDR3 in DNA: TGTGCCAGCAGGCCTTGGACAGACAACGAGCAGTACTTC.